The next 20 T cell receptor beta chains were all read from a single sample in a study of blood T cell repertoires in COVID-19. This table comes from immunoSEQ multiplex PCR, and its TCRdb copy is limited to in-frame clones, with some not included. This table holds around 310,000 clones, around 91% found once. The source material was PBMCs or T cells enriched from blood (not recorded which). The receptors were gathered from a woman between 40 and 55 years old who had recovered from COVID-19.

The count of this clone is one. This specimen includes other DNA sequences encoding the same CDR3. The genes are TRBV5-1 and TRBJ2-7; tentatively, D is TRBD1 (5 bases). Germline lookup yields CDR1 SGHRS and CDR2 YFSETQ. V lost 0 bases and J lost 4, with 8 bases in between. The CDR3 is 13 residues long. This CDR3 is CASSLEGPYEQYF. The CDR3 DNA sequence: TGCGCCAGCAGCTTGGAGGGGCCTTACGAGCAGTACTTC. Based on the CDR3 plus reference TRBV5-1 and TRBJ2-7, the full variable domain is KAGVTQTPRYLIKTRGQQVTLSCSPISGHRSVSWYQQTPGQGLQFLFEYFSETQRNKGNFPGRFSGRQFSNSRSEMNVSTLELGDSALYLCASSLEGPYEQYFGPGTRLTVT.

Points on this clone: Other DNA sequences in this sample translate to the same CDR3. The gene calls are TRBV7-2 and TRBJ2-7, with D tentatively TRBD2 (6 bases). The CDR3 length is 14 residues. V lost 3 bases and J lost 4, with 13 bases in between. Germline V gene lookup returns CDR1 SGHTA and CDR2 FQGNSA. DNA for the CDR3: TGTGCCAGCAGCTTTTTGGCGGGGCCATACGAGCAGTACTTC. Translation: CASSFLAGPYEQYF.

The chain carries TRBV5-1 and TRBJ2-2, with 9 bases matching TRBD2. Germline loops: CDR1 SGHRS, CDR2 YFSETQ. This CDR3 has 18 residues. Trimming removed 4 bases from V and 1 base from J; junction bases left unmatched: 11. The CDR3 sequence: CASSRSPAGGRNTGELFF. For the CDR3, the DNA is TGCGCCAGCAGCCGATCGCCAGCGGGGGGCCGGAACACCGGGGAGCTGTTTTTT.

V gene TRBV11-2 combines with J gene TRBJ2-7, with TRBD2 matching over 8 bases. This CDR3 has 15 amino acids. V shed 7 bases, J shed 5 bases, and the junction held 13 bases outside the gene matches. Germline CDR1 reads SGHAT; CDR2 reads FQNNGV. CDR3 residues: CASTPGGGRIHEQYF. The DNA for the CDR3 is TGTGCCAGCACCCCCGGGGGGGGGCGTATCCACGAGCAGTACTTC.

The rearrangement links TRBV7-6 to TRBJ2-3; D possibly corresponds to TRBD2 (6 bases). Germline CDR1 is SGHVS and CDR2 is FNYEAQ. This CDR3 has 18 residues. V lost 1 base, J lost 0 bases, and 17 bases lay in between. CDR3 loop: CASSLEGGTCSSTDTQYF. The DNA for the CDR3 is TGTGCCAGCAGCTTAGAAGGTGGGACTTGTAGTAGCACAGATACGCAGTATTTT.

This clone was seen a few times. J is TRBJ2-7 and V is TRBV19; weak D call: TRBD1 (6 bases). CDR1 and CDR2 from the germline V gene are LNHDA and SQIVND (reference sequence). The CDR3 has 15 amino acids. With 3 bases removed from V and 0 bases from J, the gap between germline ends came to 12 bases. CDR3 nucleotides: TGTGCCAGTAGTATGGGGGCTTTTACCTCCTACGAGCAGTACTTC. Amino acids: CASSMGAFTSYEQYF.

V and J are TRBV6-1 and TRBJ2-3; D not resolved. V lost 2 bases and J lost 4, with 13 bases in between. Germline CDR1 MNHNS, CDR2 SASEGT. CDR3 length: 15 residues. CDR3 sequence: CASSERERRADTQYF. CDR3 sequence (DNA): TGTGCCAGCAGTGAAAGAGAGCGCCGGGCAGATACGCAGTATTTT.

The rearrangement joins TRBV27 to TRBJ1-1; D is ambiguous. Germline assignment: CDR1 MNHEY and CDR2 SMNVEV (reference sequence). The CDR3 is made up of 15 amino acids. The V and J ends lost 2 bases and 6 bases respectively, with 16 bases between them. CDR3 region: CASSLGLLGIAEAFF. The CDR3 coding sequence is TGTGCCAGCAGTTTAGGTCTCCTGGGCATTGCTGAAGCTTTCTTT.

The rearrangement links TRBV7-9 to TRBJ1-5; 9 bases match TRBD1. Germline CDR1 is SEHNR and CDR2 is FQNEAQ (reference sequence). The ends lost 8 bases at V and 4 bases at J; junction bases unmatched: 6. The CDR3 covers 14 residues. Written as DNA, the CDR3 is TGTGCCAGCGGCGCCGGGACAGGGAATCAGCCCCAGCATTTT. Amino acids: CASGAGTGNQPQHF.

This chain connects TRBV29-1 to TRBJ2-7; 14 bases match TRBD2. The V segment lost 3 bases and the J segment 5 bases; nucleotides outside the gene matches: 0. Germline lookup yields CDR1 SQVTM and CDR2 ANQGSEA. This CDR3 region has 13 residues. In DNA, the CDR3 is TGCAGCGTTGAGGGACTAGCGGGGGACGAGCAGTACTTC. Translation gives CSVEGLAGDEQYF.

DNA for the CDR3: TGTGCCAGCAGTAAACAGGGGGACGGACAGCCCCAGCATTTT. It translates to CASSKQGDGQPQHF. This rearrangement joins TRBV6-2 or TRBV6-3 to TRBJ1-5, with TRBD1 matching 8 bases. This CDR3 comprises 14 residues. The V segment lost 5 bases and the J segment 7 bases; nucleotides outside the gene matches: 7. The germline V gene has CDR1 MNHEY and CDR2 SVGEGT.

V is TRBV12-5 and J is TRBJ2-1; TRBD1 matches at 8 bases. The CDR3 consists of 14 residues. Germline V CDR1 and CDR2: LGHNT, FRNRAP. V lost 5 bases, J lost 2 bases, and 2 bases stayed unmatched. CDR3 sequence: CASGDRGPYNEQFF. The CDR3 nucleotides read TGTGCTAGTGGTGACAGGGGACCCTACAATGAGCAGTTCTTC.

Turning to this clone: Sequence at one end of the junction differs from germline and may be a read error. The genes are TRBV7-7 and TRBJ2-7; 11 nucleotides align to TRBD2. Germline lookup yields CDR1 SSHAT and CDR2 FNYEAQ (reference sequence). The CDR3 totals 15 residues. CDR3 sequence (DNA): TGTGCTAGCAGCTTAGGGCTAGCGGGAGGAGGCGAGCAGTACTTC. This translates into CASSLGLAGGGEQYF.

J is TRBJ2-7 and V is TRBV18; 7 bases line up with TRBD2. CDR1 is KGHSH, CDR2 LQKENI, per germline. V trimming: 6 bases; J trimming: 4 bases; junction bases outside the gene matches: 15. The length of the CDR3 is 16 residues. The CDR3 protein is CASSPAGPGGRYEQYF. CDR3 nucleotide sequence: TGTGCCAGCTCCCCAGCGGGGCCCGGGGGTAGATACGAGCAGTACTTC. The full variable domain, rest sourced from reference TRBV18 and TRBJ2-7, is NAGVMQNPRHLVRRRGQEARLRCSPMKGHSHVYWYRQLPEEGLKFMVYLQKENIIDESGMPKERFSAEFPKEGPSILRIQQVVRGDSAAYFCASSPAGPGGRYEQYFGPGTRLTVT.

The CDR3 DNA reads TGCGCCAGCAGCACAGGCGCCTCCTATGGCTACACCTTC. Protein sequence: CASSTGASYGYTF. The V gene is TRBV5-1, the J gene TRBJ1-2, with D possibly TRBD1 on 5 matching bases. Trimming shortened V by 4 bases and J by 4 bases, and 11 bases separated the two germline ends. The CDR3 has 13 residues. Germline V gene sequence: CDR1 SGHRS, CDR2 YFSETQ. Complete variable domain (other parts from reference TRBV5-1 and TRBJ1-2): KAGVTQTPRYLIKTRGQQVTLSCSPISGHRSVSWYQQTPGQGLQFLFEYFSETQRNKGNFPGRFSGRQFSNSRSEMNVSTLELGDSALYLCASSTGASYGYTFGSGTRLTVV.

This chain's CDR3 is CASRQAGTGYQPQHF. CDR3 nucleotides: TGTGCCAGTAGACAAGCAGGGACAGGGTATCAGCCCCAGCATTTT. The chain employs TRBV19 and TRBJ1-5, with 9 positions matching TRBD1. Germline CDR1 and CDR2: LNHDA and SQIVND (reference sequence). This CDR3 has 15 residues. The J segment lost 5 bases and the V segment lost 6 bases, leaving 8 bases of the junction unmatched. The variable domain in full, with the rest retrieved from reference TRBV19 and TRBJ1-5, is DGGITQSPKYLFRKEGQNVTLSCEQNLNHDAMYWYRQDPGQGLRLIYYSQIVNDFQKGDIAEGYSVSREKKESFPLTVTSAQKNPTAFYLCASRQAGTGYQPQHFGDGTRLSIL.

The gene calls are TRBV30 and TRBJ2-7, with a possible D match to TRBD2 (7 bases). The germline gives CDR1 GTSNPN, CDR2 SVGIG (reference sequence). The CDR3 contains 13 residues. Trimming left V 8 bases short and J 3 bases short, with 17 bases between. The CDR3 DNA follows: TGTGCCAGCGAGGGGGGGGGAGTCTACGAGCAGTACTTC. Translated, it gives CASEGGGVYEQYF.

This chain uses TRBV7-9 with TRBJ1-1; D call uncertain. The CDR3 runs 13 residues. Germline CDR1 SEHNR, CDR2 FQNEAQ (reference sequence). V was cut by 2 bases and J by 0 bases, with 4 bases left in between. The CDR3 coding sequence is TGTGCCAGCAGCTTATACATGAACACTGAAGCTTTCTTT. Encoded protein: CASSLYMNTEAFF.

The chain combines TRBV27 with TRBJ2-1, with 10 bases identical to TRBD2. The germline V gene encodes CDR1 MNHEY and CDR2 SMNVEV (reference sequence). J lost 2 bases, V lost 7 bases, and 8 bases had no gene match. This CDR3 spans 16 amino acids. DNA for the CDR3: TGTGCCAGCACCCCTACGGGACTAGCGACCTACAATGAGCAGTTCTTC. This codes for CASTPTGLATYNEQFF.

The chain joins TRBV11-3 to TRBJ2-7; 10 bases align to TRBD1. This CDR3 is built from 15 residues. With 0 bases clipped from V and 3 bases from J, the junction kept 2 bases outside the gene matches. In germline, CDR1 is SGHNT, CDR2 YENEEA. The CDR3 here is CASSLEGQGLYEQYF. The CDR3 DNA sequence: TGTGCCAGCAGCTTAGAGGGACAGGGGCTCTACGAGCAGTACTTC. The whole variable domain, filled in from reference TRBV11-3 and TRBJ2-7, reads EAGVVQSPRYKIIEKKQPVAFWCNPISGHNTLYWYLQNLGQGPELLIRYENEEAVDDSQLPKDRFSAERLKGVDSTLKIQPAELGDSAVYLCASSLEGQGLYEQYFGPGTRLTVT.